The clone carrying this T cell receptor beta chain occurred a few times. Its antigen is currently unknown. This sample is part of a study of glioma-infiltrating T cells. Using RNA template, CDR3s of TCR alpha and beta were amplified with iRepertoire arm-PCR. One-step reverse transcription and amplification started from approximately 100-400 ng of tissue mRNA or PBMC total RNA. TCRdb re-called the multiplex PCR reads through MiXCR, storing one row per CDR3 protein. The sample contains about 130,000 distinct CDR3 sequences, more than 20% of which appear only once. Whole-study findings and limits: Only very few CDR3 sequences appeared in both tissue and blood.

Input material: glioma tissue, nonneoplastic brain tissue, or PBMCs (not recorded which). The TCR sequence derives from a human donor with low-grade glioma or glioblastoma, undergoing nonglioma brain surgery, or in good health (not recorded which).

CDR3 sequence reads: CASSLGGGSTDTQYF. The CDR3 DNA is TGCGCCAGCAGCTTGGGCGGGGGCAGCACAGATACGCAGTATTTT. The rearrangement uses TRBV5-1 and TRBJ2-3; the D gene is possibly TRBD2 (7 bases). This CDR3 has 15 amino acids. V lost 0 bases and J 0 bases, leaving 8 bases between the germline ends. Germline-derived CDR1 and CDR2 are SGHRS and YFSETQ. Looking up the rest from reference TRBV5-1 and TRBJ2-3 gives the full variable domain: KAGVTQTPRYLIKTRGQQVTLSCSPISGHRSVSWYQQTPGQGLQFLFEYFSETQRNKGNFPGRFSGRQFSNSRSEMNVSTLELGDSALYLCASSLGGGSTDTQYFGPGTRLTVL.